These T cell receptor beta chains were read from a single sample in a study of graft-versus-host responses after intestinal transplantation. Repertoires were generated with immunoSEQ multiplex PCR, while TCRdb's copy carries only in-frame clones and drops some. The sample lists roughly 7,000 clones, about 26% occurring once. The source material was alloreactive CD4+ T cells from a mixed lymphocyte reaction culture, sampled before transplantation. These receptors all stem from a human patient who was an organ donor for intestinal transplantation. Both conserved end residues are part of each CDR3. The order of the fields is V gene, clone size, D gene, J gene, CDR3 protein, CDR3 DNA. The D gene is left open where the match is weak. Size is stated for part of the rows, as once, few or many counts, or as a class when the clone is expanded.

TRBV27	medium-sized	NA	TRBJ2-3	CASSLWGDTDTQYF	TGTGCCAGCAGTTTATGGGGAGACACAGATACGCAGTATTTT
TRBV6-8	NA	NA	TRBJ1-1	CASSNLANTEAFF	TGTGCCAGCAGTAACCTCGCTAACACTGAAGCTTTCTTT
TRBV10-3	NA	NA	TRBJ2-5	CAISESVEETQYF	TGTGCCATCAGTGAGTCGGTTGAGGAGACCCAGTACTTC
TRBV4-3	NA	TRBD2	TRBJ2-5	CASSHVAGPQETQYF	TGCGCCAGCAGCCACGTAGCGGGGCCACAAGAGACCCAGTACTTC
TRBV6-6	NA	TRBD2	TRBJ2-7	CASSYSTSGYEQYF	TGTGCCAGCAGTTACTCGACTAGCGGCTACGAGCAGTACTTC
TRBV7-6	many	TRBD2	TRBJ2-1	CASSALRLAGGGNEQFF	TGTGCCAGCAGCGCCCTAAGGCTAGCGGGGGGGGGAAATGAGCAGTTCTTC
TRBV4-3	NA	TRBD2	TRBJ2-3	CASSLFGEAGGGETQYF	TGCGCCAGCAGCCTATTTGGGGAAGCGGGAGGGGGGGAGACGCAGTATTTT
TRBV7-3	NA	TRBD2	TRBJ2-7	CASSSRAGPYEQYF	TGTGCCAGCAGCTCTCGAGCGGGACCCTACGAGCAGTACTTC
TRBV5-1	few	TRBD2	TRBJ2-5	CASSLGLAGGQETQYF	TGCGCCAGCAGCTTGGGCCTAGCGGGAGGCCAAGAGACCCAGTACTTC
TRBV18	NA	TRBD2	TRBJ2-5	CASSQREGLETQYF	TGTGCCAGCTCACAGCGGGAGGGCCTGGAGACCCAGTACTTC
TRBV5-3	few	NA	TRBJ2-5	CARSSPLHQETQYF	TGTGCCAGAAGCTCGCCACTACACCAAGAGACCCAGTACTTC
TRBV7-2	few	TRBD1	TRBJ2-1	CASSFRQGPYNEQFF	TGTGCCAGCAGCTTTCGACAGGGTCCCTACAATGAGCAGTTCTTC
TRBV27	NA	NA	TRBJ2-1	CASSGWGGPGNEQFF	TGTGCCAGCAGTGGGTGGGGCGGGCCTGGGAATGAGCAGTTCTTC
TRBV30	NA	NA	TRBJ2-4	CAWSSGVGGDSLAKNIQYF	TGTGCCTGGAGTTCAGGCGTTGGGGGGGACAGTCTAGCCAAAAACATTCAGTACTTC
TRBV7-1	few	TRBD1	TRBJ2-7	CASSLVGTGVSYEQYF	TGTGCCAGCAGCTTAGTCGGGACAGGGGTCTCCTACGAGCAGTACTTC
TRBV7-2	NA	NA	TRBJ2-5	CASSLAWTHQETQYF	TGTGCCAGCAGCTTAGCTTGGACTCATCAAGAGACCCAGTACTTC
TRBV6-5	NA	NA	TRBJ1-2	CASSYGFTAGTF	TGTGCCAGCAGTTATGGGTTCACAGCGGGGACCTTC
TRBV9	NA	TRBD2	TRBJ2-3	CASSLLAVTDTQYF	TGTGCCAGCAGCCTACTAGCGGTCACAGATACGCAGTATTTT
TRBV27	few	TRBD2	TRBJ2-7	CASSFRLAEDYEQYF	TGTGCCAGCAGTTTTCGGCTAGCGGAAGACTACGAGCAGTACTTC
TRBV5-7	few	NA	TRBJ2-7	CASSPQHGLPYEQYF	TGTGCCAGCAGCCCCCAACATGGTCTGCCCTACGAGCAGTACTTC
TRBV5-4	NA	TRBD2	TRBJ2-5	CASSASGRARETQYF	TGTGCCAGCAGCGCAAGCGGGAGGGCCAGGGAGACCCAGTACTTC
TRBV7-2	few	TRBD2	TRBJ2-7	CASSLLLAGVYEQYF	TGTGCCAGCAGCTTATTACTAGCGGGAGTGTACGAGCAGTACTTC
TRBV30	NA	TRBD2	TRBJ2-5	CAWSRTSFRETQYF	TGTGCCTGGAGTCGGACTAGCTTTCGAGAGACCCAGTACTTC
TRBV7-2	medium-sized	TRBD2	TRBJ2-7	CASSFRTSRSSYEQYF	TGTGCCAGCAGCTTCCGGACTAGCCGTAGCTCCTACGAGCAGTACTTC
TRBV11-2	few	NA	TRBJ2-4	CASSLARGATIQYF	TGTGCCAGCAGCTTAGCCCGGGGGGCAACCATTCAGTACTTC
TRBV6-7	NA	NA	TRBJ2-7	CASSYSSEQYF	TGTGCCAGCAGTTACTCTAGCGAGCAGTACTTC
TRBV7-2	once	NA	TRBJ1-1	CASSFAENTEAFF	TGTGCCAGCAGCTTTGCGGAAAACACTGAAGCTTTCTTT
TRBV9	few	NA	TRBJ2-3	CASSVGARGDTQYF	TGTGCCAGCAGCGTAGGGGCGAGGGGAGATACGCAGTATTTT
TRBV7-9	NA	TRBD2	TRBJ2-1	CASSSGTSDYNEQFF	TGTGCCAGCAGCTCCGGGACTAGTGACTACAATGAGCAGTTCTTC
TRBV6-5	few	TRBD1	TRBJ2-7	CASSSGQGDEQYF	TGTGCCAGCAGTTCGGGACAGGGGGACGAGCAGTACTTC
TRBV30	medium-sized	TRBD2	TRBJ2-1	CAWSDGTSGRAYNEQFF	TGTGCCTGGAGTGACGGGACTAGCGGGAGGGCCTACAATGAGCAGTTCTTC
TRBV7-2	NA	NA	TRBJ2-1	CASSLEGLYDNEQFF	TGTGCCAGCAGCTTAGAGGGGCTTTATGACAATGAGCAGTTCTTC
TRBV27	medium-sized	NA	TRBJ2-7	CASSFSTASYEQYF	TGTGCCAGCAGTTTCTCGACAGCCTCCTACGAGCAGTACTTC
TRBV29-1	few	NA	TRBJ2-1	CSVLLAGRSYNEQFF	TGCAGCGTTTTGTTGGCAGGACGCTCCTACAATGAGCAGTTCTTC
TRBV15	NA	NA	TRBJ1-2	CATSRDNNYGYTF	TGTGCCACCAGCAGAGACAATAACTATGGCTACACCTTC
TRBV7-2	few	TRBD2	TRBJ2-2	CASSWTSGSPGELFF	TGTGCCAGCAGCTGGACTAGCGGGAGTCCCGGGGAGCTGTTTTTT
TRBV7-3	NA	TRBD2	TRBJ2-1	CASSLEAVAGAEQFF	TGTGCCAGCAGCTTAGAGGCGGTAGCGGGTGCCGAGCAGTTCTTC
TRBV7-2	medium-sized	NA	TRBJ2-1	CASSSDRGNEQFF	TGTGCCAGCAGCTCGGACCGGGGAAATGAGCAGTTCTTC
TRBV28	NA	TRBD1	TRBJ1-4	CASSLPGQDEKLFF	TGTGCCAGCAGTTTACCGGGACAGGATGAAAAACTGTTTTTT
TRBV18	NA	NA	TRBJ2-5	CASSRPFWKETQYF	TGTGCCAGCTCACGTCCGTTCTGGAAAGAGACCCAGTACTTC
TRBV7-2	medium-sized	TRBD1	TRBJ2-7	CASSRTGTGSYEQYF	TGTGCCAGCAGCCGTACCGGGACAGGAAGTTACGAGCAGTACTTC
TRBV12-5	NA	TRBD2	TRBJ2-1	CASGLVASGYNEQFF	TGTGCTAGTGGTTTGGTAGCTAGCGGTTACAATGAGCAGTTCTTC
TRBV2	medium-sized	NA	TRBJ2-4	CASSDRELAKNIQYF	TGTGCCAGCAGTGATAGGGAATTAGCCAAAAACATTCAGTACTTC
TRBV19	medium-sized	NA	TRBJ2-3	CASKPGTLLTDTQYF	TGTGCCAGTAAACCCGGGACTCTCCTCACAGATACGCAGTATTTT
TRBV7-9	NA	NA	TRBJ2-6	CASSLPGLSGANVLTF	TGTGCCAGCAGCCTTCCAGGGTTATCTGGGGCCAACGTCCTGACTTTC
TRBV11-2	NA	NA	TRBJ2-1	CASSRPYTTGTNEQFF	TGCGCCAGCAGCCGACCTTATACGACAGGGACTAATGAGCAGTTCTTC
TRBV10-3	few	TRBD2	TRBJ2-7	CAISDQTSGIYEQYF	TGTGCCATCAGTGATCAAACTAGCGGGATCTACGAGCAGTACTTC
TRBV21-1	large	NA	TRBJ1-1	CASSKNTEAFF	TGTGCCAGCAGCAAGAACACTGAAGCTTTCTTT
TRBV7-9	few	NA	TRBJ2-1	CASSALLGNEQFF	TGTGCCAGCAGCGCCCTACTAGGCAATGAGCAGTTCTTC
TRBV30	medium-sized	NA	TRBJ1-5	CAWSAVRHNQPQHF	TGTGCCTGGAGTGCGGTCAGGCACAATCAGCCCCAGCATTTT
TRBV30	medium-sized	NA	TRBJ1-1	CAWSLSGSTEAFF	TGTGCCTGGAGTTTGTCGGGGAGTACTGAAGCTTTCTTT
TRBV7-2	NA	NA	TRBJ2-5	CASSLAREETQYF	TGTGCCAGCAGCTTAGCTAGGGAAGAGACCCAGTACTTC
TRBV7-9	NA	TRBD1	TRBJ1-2	CASSFGTGDYGYTF	TGTGCCAGCAGCTTCGGGACAGGGGACTATGGCTACACCTTC
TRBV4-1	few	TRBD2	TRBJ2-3	CASSSQTSGRRDTQYF	TGCGCCAGCAGCTCTCAGACTAGCGGGAGACGAGATACGCAGTATTTT